The source of this T cell receptor (beta chain) is a study of shared clonotypes between healthy human individuals. Study-wide points: Blood was the sole source, and tissue repertoires probably differ.

For this clone: Its cognate antigen is unknown.

The donor cohort consisted entirely of Caucasian adults residing in Nashville, Tennessee. Deep was the level at which the assay was run. The DNA input per sorted-subset replicate PCR was roughly 0.2 ug, corresponding to 30,000 or so T cell genomes. The protocol was immunoSEQ multiplex PCR, while the TCRdb copy is restricted to in-frame clones and leaves out a portion. The sample yields roughly 2,500,000 clones, roughly 93% seen once. The CDR3 extends over 14 amino acids. Trimming cost V 0 bases and J 10 bases, with 13 bases left between them. Germline V gene lookup returns CDR1 MNHNS and CDR2 SASEGT. The sequenced sample was naive CD4+ T cells from PBMCs. Stated subset: CD45RA+ positively selected. The rearrangement joins TRBV6-1 to TRBJ1-3, with D possibly matching TRBD1 (6 bases). The TCR originated in a man in his late teens or twenties in good health. Some clones in this sample may be carry-over from other donors' samples. CDR3 loop: CASSEADSKTTIYF. The CDR3 nucleotides read TGTGCCAGCAGTGAAGCGGACAGCAAAACGACCATATATTTT.